The source of this T cell receptor (beta chain) is a study of T cells in localized non-small cell lung cancer. As concerns this clone: What it recognizes is unknown.

Per the germline V gene, CDR1 is SGHNT and CDR2 is YENEEA. J lost 5 bases, V lost 5 bases, and 8 bases had no gene match. The length of the CDR3 is 16 residues. Method: immunoSEQ multiplex PCR; TCRdb's copy keeps in-frame clones and lacks some. The table includes roughly 30,000 clones, over 80% detected once. Study-level results: A median of about 52 clones ranked among the top 100 in tumor appeared in adjacent lung. Tumor samples were not multi-region, leaving intratumor heterogeneity unexcluded. It was uninvolved adjacent lung that showed the highest T cell clonality, exceeding tumor. An association was observed between higher blood T cell density and longer overall survival.

The V gene is TRBV11-3, the J gene TRBJ2-7, with 14 bases aligning to TRBD2. This TCR was recovered from a man between 35 and 75 years old with stage II lung adenocarcinoma. Source: PBMCs, taken before any cancer treatment. The CDR3 loop is CASSPTGTSGRDEQYF. Here the CDR3 DNA reads TGTGCCAGCAGCCCCACCGGGACTAGCGGGAGAGACGAGCAGTACTTC.